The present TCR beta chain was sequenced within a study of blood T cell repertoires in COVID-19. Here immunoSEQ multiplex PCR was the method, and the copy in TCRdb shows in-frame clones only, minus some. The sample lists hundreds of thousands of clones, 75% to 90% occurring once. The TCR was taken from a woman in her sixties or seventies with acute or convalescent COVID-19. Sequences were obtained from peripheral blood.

CDR3 sequence: CASNTTGGENTEAFF. In nucleotides, the CDR3 is TGTGCCAGCAACACGACAGGGGGTGAGAACACTGAAGCTTTCTTT. The chain combines TRBV21-1 with TRBJ1-1; the table's D gene call, TRBD1, was not cross checked with the DNA. TRBV21-1 is a listed pseudogene. CDR3 size: 15 residues.